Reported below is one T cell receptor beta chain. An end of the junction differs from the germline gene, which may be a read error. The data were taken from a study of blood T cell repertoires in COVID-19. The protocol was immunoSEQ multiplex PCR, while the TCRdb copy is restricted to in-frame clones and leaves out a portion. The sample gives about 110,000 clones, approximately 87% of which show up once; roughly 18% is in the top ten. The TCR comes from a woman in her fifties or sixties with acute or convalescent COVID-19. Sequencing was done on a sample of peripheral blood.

The CDR3 coding sequence is TGTGCCAGCAGTTTAGGACTAGCGAGCACCTACGAGCAGTACTTC. Protein: CASSLGLASTYEQYF. V usage is TRBV7-2 and J usage is TRBJ2-7, with 9 bases aligning to TRBD2. The CDR3 spans 15 residues. Germline CDR1 reads SGHTA; CDR2 reads FQGNSA.